This TCR beta chain was sequenced during a study of Ad26.COV2.S vaccination and SARS-CoV-2 variants (dated by TCRdb to 2020 to 2022). Turning to the overall study: Donors in the vaccine arm were drawn from COV1001, a multicentre, randomized, double-blind, placebo-controlled phase I-IIa trial testing Ad26.COV2.S in healthy adults. Investigators did not know the trial group allocation while performing experiments and assessing outcomes. Trial participants were randomized into five groups of five, in which low-dose or high-dose Ad26.COV2.S was given once or twice, or placebo was given on both occasions. TCRbeta repertoire sequencing served as the tool for gauging how specific and how broad the SARS-CoV-2-reactive T cell receptors were following Ad26.COV2.S vaccination. Ad26.COV2.S was given intramuscularly at 5x10^10 or 1x10^11 viral particles, as a single shot or as two shots 56 days apart. A total of roughly 32 samples were included in the TCR-sequenced set, comprising 19 Ad26.COV2.S vaccine recipients, 5 placebo recipients and 8 SARS-CoV-2 convalescent individuals.

Points on this clone: The clone's antigen remains unknown. No base-level quality is on record; no much larger clone is a single base apart.

General findings and caveats noted by the study authors: After vaccination, spike-specific CD8+ and CD4+ T cell responses were reported to show substantial breadth. Ad26.COV2.S recipients had higher spike-specific TCR breadth than placebo recipients (P = 0.0014). Non-spike TCR breadth was comparable between vaccine and placebo recipients, consistent with the vaccine containing only spike. It was noted by the authors that total T cell responses may have been underestimated by the TCR breadth and depth analyses. The study lacked the statistical power to compare responses across vaccine doses or regimens.

The CDR3 runs 15 residues from the cysteine to the phenylalanine. Only the CDR3 DNA stays, 45 bases, in frame from base 1. The junction shows trimming of 3 bases on V and 7 bases on J, and the gene matches do not reach 9 bases of it. CDR1 and CDR2, per the germline V gene (reference sequence), are MNHEY and SMNVEV. The label giving this sample's treatment or condition can be read as: around 19 received Ad26.COV2.S at low or high dose, single or two shots; a few received placebo; per-sample allocation not given. Repertoires of vaccine and placebo recipients were sequenced from samples collected on day 63 after the first injection. Between 29 July and 7 August 2020, Cohort 1b enrolled around 25 adults aged 18-55 years at one site in Boston, USA. Ad26.COV2.S consisted of a replication-incompetent adenovirus type 26 vector by which a prefusion-stabilized SARS-CoV-2 spike protein from the original Wuhan strain was expressed.

TCRbeta CDR3 regions were sequenced with the immunoSEQ Assay. After extraction, genomic DNA underwent amplification by bias-controlled multiplex PCR, followed by high-throughput sequencing. The authors' pipeline ran thus. To quantify the absolute abundance of every unique TCRbeta CDR3 region, sequences were collapsed and filtered. Usable DNA was measured by amplifying reference genes present in all nucleated cells, and TCRbeta template counts were normalized to that usable DNA to estimate T cell fraction. Repertoire TCRs were annotated as SARS-CoV-2-specific by exact matching of V gene, CDR3 amino acid sequence and J gene to a known reactive TCR set. The reference SARS-CoV-2 TCR set was derived from MIRA and filtered for enrichment in COVID-19-positive ImmuneCODE repertoires, a step that removed public or cross-reactive TCRs. Using the MIRA antigens, annotated TCRs were further analysed by specific ORF or by position within an ORF. Breadth was defined as annotated unique rearrangements over total unique productive rearrangements; depth was the summed frequency of those rearrangements. Two-sided Wilcoxon rank-sum tests were applied when comparing TCR breadth between groups. TCRdb retrieved this table from immuneACCESS and kept in-frame rearrangements only. Not all clones are present; in checked studies, unresolved V genes account for under half, and no reason is known for the remainder. V, J and clone size are taken as reported in that table, and D and trimming were inferred from the DNA itself. This sample comprises approximately 350,000 clones, under 90% of them detected only once. About 8% of the sample goes to the ten largest clones.

This chain joins TRBV27 to TRBJ2-1; 7 nucleotides in the junction match TRBD1. This clonotype originated in a person aged 18-65 years who received the Ad26.COV2.S COVID-19 vaccine or a placebo. The specimen was peripheral blood, collected in a trial of Ad26.COV2.S vaccine versus placebo. Read as DNA, the sequence is TGTGCCAGCAGTTTTTGGTCAGGGGGTAAGAATGAGCAGTTCTTC. Its coded protein is CASSFWSGGKNEQFF.